The clone carrying this T cell receptor (beta chain) was observed once. This sample was included in a study of blood T cell repertoires in COVID-19. Study summary: The United States, Italy and Spain provided the acute and convalescent COVID-19 samples. Sources were T cells, B-cell-depleted T cells, or PBMCs; the material itself was cDNA or gDNA.

CDR1 KGHSH and CDR2 LQKENI come from the germline V gene. V lost 3 bases, J lost 10 bases, and 6 bases stayed unmatched. This CDR3 comprises 15 residues. The table came from immunoSEQ multiplex PCR; TCRdb's copy has only in-frame clones and leaves some out. The sample records some 300,000 clones, around nine tenths being singletons. The origin of this receptor is an older man with acute or convalescent COVID-19. Material: peripheral blood. The V gene is TRBV18, the J gene TRBJ2-1; 13 bases match TRBD2. The CDR3 region is CASSPRLAGGEEQFF. CDR3 in DNA: TGTGCCAGCTCACCTAGACTAGCGGGGGGAGAAGAGCAGTTCTTC. Using reference TRBV18 and TRBJ2-1 for the parts outside the CDR3, the full variable domain is NAGVMQNPRHLVRRRGQEARLRCSPMKGHSHVYWYRQLPEEGLKFMVYLQKENIIDESGMPKERFSAEFPKEGPSILRIQQVVRGDSAAYFCASSPRLAGGEEQFFGPGTRLTVL.